The entry that follows covers one T cell receptor beta chain sequence. Antigen unknown. The CDR3 loop spans 14 amino acids. V was pared by 4 bases and J by 5 bases, with 12 bases between. Germline values: CDR1 MDHEN, CDR2 SYDVKM. These data are taken from a study of T cell clones after liver transplantation. Study-level information: Standard immunosuppression, with no induction, continued until 12-24 months after transplant. Study-wide points: These preliminary findings come from unstandardized post-transplant sampling times. Graft donor-reactive T cells may have migrated into the graft rather than being deleted. A larger donor-reactive than third-party decline suggested partial antigen-specific deletion.

TCRdb's copy holds only in-frame clones and misses some; the assay was immunoSEQ multiplex PCR. The sample lists tens of thousands of clones, around 75% seen once, with approximately 15% in the top ten. This sequence was found in a human donor who received a liver transplant. The specimen was CD4+ T cells from blood, collected before liver transplant. This sequence joins TRBV28 and TRBJ1-5; D is unresolved. The CDR3 bases are TGTGCCAGCAGTTCCCTAAGTCAGGATCAGCCCCAGCATTTT. Encoded protein: CASSSLSQDQPQHF.